There are a few counts of the clone carrying this T cell receptor (beta chain). The data are from a study of blood T cell repertoires in COVID-19. Germline V gene sequence: CDR1 LGHNA, CDR2 YNFKEQ. V was shortened by 0 bases and J by 0 bases, with 6 bases between the two germline ends. The CDR3 spans 15 residues. Produced via immunoSEQ multiplex PCR; TCRdb's table is partial and in-frame only. The repertoire holds hundreds of thousands of clones, with around nine tenths as singletons. The source of this sequence is a woman in her thirties who had been exposed to COVID-19. Sequencing was carried out using PBMCs or T cells enriched from blood (not recorded which). The gene calls are TRBV4-2 and TRBJ1-3; D remains ambiguous. This CDR3 is CASSQDPGSGNTIYF. The CDR3 DNA follows: TGTGCCAGCAGCCAAGACCCGGGCTCTGGAAACACCATATATTTT.